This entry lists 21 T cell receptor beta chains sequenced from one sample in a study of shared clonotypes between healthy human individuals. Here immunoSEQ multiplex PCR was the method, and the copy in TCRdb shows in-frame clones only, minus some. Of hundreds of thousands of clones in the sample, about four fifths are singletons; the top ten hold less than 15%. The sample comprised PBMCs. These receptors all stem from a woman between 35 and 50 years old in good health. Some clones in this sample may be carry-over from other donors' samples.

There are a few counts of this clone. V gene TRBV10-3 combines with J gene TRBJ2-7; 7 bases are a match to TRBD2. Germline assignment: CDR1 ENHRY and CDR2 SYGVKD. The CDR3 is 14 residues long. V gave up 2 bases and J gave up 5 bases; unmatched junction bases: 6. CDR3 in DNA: TGTGCCATCAGTGAGATGGGGGGAGGGAACGAGCAGTACTTC. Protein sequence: CAISEMGGGNEQYF.

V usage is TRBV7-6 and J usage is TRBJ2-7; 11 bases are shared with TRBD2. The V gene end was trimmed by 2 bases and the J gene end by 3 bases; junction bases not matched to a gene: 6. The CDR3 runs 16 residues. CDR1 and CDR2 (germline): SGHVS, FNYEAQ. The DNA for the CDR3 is TGTGCCAGCAGCTTAAGCCTTAGCGGGAGGGTCTACGAGCAGTACTTC. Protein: CASSLSLSGRVYEQYF.

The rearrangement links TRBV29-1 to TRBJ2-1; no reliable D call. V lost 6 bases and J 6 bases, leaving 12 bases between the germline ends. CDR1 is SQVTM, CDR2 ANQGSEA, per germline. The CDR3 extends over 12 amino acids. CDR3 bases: TGCAGCGTCGCCTTTGGGGTCAATGAGCAGTTCTTC. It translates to CSVAFGVNEQFF.

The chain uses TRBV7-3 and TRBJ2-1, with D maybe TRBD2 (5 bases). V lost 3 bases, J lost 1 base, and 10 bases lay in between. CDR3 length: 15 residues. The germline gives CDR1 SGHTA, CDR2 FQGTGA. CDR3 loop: CASSLVPGSYNEQFF. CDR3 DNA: TGTGCCAGCAGCTTGGTGCCGGGGTCCTACAATGAGCAGTTCTTC.

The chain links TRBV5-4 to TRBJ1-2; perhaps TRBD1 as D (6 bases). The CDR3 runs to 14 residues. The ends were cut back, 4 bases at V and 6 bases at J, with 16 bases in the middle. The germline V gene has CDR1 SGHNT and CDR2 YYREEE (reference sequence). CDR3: CASSTVPGADGYTF. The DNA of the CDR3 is TGTGCCAGCAGCACAGTCCCGGGGGCGGATGGCTACACCTTC.

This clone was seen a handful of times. The CDR3 sequence is CASSPSNSNQPQHF. CDR3 sequence (DNA): TGTGCCAGCTCACCATCCAATAGCAATCAGCCCCAGCATTTT. V and J are TRBV18 and TRBJ1-5; no reliable D call. CDR1 is KGHSH and CDR2 is LQKENI in the germline V gene. The V and J ends lost 2 bases and 0 bases respectively, with 5 bases between them. The CDR3 runs to 14 residues. The full variable domain, completed using reference TRBV18 and TRBJ1-5, is NAGVMQNPRHLVRRRGQEARLRCSPMKGHSHVYWYRQLPEEGLKFMVYLQKENIIDESGMPKERFSAEFPKEGPSILRIQQVVRGDSAAYFCASSPSNSNQPQHFGDGTRLSIL.

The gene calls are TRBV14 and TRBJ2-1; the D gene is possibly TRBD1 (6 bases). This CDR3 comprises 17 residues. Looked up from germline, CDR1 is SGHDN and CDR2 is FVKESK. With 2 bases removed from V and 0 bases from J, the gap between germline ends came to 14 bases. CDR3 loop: CASSQLLGQSSYNEQFF. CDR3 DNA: TGTGCCAGCAGCCAATTGCTAGGACAGAGCTCCTACAATGAGCAGTTCTTC.

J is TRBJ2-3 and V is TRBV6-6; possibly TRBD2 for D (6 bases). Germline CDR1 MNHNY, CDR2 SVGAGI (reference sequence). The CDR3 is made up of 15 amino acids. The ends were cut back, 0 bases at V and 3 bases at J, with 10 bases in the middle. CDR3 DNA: TGTGCCAGCAGTTACTCCCCGGAGGGTACAGATACGCAGTATTTT. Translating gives CASSYSPEGTDTQYF.

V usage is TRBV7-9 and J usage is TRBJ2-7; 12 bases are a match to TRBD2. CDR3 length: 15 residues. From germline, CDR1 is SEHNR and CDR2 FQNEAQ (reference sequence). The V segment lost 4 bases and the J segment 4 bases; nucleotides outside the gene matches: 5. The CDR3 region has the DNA TGTGCCAGCAGCTCCCGGACTAGCGGGATTTACGAGCAGTACTTC. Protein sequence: CASSSRTSGIYEQYF.

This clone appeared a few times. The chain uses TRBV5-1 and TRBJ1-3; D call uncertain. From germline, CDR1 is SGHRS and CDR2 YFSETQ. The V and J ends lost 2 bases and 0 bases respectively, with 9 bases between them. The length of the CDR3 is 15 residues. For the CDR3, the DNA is TGCGCCAGCAGCTTAACGACAAGCTCTGGAAACACCATATATTTT. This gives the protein CASSLTTSSGNTIYF.

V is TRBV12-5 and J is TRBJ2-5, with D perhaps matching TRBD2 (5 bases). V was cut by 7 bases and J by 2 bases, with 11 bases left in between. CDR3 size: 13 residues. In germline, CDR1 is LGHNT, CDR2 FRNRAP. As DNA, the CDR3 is TGTGCTAGTGCCGGAGCGGTGCAAGAGACCCAGTACTTC. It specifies CASAGAVQETQYF.

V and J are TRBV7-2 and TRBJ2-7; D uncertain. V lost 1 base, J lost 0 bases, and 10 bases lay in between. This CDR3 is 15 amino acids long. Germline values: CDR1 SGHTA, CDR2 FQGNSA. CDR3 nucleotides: TGTGCCAGCAGCTTAGTTCCCGGGCCCTCCTACGAGCAGTACTTC. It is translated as CASSLVPGPSYEQYF.

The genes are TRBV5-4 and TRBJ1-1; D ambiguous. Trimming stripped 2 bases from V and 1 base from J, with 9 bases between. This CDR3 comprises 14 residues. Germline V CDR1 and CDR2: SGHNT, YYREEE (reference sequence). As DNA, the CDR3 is TGTGCCAGCAGCTTTTCGTCCCCGAACACTGAAGCTTTCTTT. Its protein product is CASSFSSPNTEAFF. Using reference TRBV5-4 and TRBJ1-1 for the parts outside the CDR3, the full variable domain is ETGVTQSPTHLIKTRGQQVTLRCSSQSGHNTVSWYQQALGQGPQFIFQYYREEENGRGNFPPRFSGLQFPNYSSELNVNALELDDSALYLCASSFSSPNTEAFFGQGTRLTVV.

Here the CDR3 DNA reads TGTGCCACCCGCTTCCCTGGACTGCGACCGGGCGAGCAGTACTTC. Its protein is CATRFPGLRPGEQYF. The chain carries TRBV13 and TRBJ2-7, with D maybe TRBD2 (5 bases). The V end was cut by 10 bases, the J end by 6 bases, with 25 bases between. CDR1 and CDR2 (germline): PRHDT, FYEKMQ (reference sequence). This CDR3 spans 15 amino acids. Full variable domain (remainder filled in from reference TRBV13 and TRBJ2-7): AAGVIQSPRHLIKEKRETATLKCYPIPRHDTVYWYQQGPGQDPQFLISFYEKMQSDKGSIPDRFSAQQFSDYHSELNMSSLELGDSALYFCATRFPGLRPGEQYFGPGTRLTVT.

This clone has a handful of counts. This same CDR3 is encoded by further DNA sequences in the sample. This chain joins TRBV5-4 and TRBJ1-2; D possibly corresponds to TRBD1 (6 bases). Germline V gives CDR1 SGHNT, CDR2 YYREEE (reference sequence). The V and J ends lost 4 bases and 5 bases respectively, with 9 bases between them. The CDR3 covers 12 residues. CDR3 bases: TGTGCCAGCAGCCCAGGACAGTATGGCTACACCTTC. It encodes CASSPGQYGYTF. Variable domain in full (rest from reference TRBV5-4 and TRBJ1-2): ETGVTQSPTHLIKTRGQQVTLRCSSQSGHNTVSWYQQALGQGPQFIFQYYREEENGRGNFPPRFSGLQFPNYSSELNVNALELDDSALYLCASSPGQYGYTFGSGTRLTVV.

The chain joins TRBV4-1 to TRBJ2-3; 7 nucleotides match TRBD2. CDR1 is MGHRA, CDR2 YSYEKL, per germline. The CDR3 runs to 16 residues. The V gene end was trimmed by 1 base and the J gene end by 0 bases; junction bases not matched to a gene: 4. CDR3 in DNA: TGCGCCAGCAGCCAAGCCCGTAGCGGGAGCACAGATACGCAGTATTTT. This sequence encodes CASSQARSGSTDTQYF.

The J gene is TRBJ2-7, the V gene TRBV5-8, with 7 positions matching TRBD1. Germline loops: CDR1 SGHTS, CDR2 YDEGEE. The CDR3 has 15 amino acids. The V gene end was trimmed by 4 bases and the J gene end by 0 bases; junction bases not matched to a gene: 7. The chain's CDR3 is CASSPRQGHSYEQYF. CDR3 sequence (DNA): TGTGCCAGCAGCCCGAGACAGGGCCACTCCTACGAGCAGTACTTC.

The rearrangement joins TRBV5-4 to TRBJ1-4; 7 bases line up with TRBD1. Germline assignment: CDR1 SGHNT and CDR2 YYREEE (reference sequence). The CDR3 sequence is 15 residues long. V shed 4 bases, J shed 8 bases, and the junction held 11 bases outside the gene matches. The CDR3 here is CASSKYRDSSEKLFF. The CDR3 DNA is TGTGCCAGCAGCAAGTACCGGGACAGCTCGGAAAAACTGTTTTTT. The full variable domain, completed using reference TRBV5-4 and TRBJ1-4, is ETGVTQSPTHLIKTRGQQVTLRCSSQSGHNTVSWYQQALGQGPQFIFQYYREEENGRGNFPPRFSGLQFPNYSSELNVNALELDDSALYLCASSKYRDSSEKLFFGSGTQLSVL.

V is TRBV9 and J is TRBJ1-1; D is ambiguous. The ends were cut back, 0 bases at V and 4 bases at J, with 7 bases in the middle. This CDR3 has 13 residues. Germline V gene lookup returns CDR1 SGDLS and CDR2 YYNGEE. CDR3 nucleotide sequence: TGTGCCAGCAGCGTAGCGTGGAGCACTGAAGCTTTCTTT. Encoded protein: CASSVAWSTEAFF.

The CDR3 DNA follows: TGTGCCAGCAGCCAAGAACCCTCACTAGCGGGAGATAGCAATGAGCAGTTCTTC. This sequence encodes CASSQEPSLAGDSNEQFF. The chain has TRBV4-2 and TRBJ2-1; 11 nucleotides match TRBD2. CDR3 length equals 18 residues. Trimming at V came to 0 bases and at J to 6 bases, leaving 10 bases not matched to a gene. CDR1 is LGHNA and CDR2 is YNFKEQ in the germline V gene.

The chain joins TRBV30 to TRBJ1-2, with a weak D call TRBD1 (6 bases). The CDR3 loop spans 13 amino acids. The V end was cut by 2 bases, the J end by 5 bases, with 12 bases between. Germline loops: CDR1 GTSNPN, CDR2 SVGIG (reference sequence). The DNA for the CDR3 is TGTGCCTGGAGTACAGGGCGCTCATATGGCTACACCTTC. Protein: CAWSTGRSYGYTF. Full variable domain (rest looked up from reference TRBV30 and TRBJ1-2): SQTIHQWPATLVQPVGSPLSLECTVEGTSNPNLYWYRQAAGRGLQLLFYSVGIGQISSEVPQNLSASRPQDRQFILSSKKLLLSDSGFYLCAWSTGRSYGYTFGSGTRLTVV.